The sequence of this TCR beta chain was determined in a study of tumor-infiltrating lymphocytes in primary liver carcinoma. Study-level background: Productive TCRbeta reads per sample were roughly 3.5 to 8 million, not differing by tissue.

A single count supports this clonotype. At one boundary the junction diverges from the germline segment, which might be a read error. The tissue used was unsorted bulk material of about 19-33 mg. RNA and DNA were co-extracted from it with the AllPrep DNA/RNA mini kit. All tumor samples contained more than 80% viable tumor cells. Using a constant-region primer together with ProtoScript II reverse transcriptase, TCR beta cDNA was made from around 500 ng of total RNA. Three nested multiplex PCR rounds, a slightly modified ARM-PCR method, built the TCR beta libraries. The first two PCR rounds used TRBV1-TRBV30 primers with a Cbeta primer, roughly 10 cycles each. MiXCR, run by TCRdb on the multiplex PCR reads, gives a single entry per CDR3 protein. The sample comprises approximately 74,000 distinct CDR3 sequences, about 70% of which are singletons, and roughly an eighth rests with the top ten. CDR1 is MDHEN, CDR2 SYDVKM, per germline. CDR3 length: 15 residues.

The sequenced sample consisted of liver tumor tissue from sampling region 4. Subset: tumor region T4, right-lateral pole. This receptor was identified in a woman aged 60-75 years with primary liver carcinoma and hepatitis B virus infection. The gene calls are TRBV28 and TRBJ2-7; D is perhaps TRBD1 or TRBD2 (5 bases each). CDR3 sequence: CVSTPVGVPFYEQYF. The CDR3 nucleotides read TGTGTCAGCACTCCCGTGGGGGTCCCTTTCTACGAGCAGTACTTC.